This T cell receptor beta chain was sequenced in a study of T-cell memory formation after mild COVID-19. Study outcomes and limitations: CD4+ contracting clones were mainly CM and EM; CD8+ ones, EMRA.

The CDR3 totals 15 residues. V dropped 3 bases and J dropped 4; count of bases not matched to a gene: 5. Germline values: CDR1 SGHRS, CDR2 YFSETQ. Only a few counts were recorded for this clonotype. Its antigen remains unknown. TCR alpha and TCR beta cDNA libraries with sample barcodes and UMIs came from 5'RACE using constant-segment primers. TCRdb reprocessed the 5' RACE reads via MiXCR and lists one record per CDR3 protein. The sample holds about 470,000 distinct CDR3 sequences, about 20% seen once. The chain employs TRBV5-1 and TRBJ2-3, with 10 bases lining up with TRBD1. The clonotype comes from an adult woman who had mild COVID-19 (a few samples of this study predate the infection). Cell type and time point are not known. Source material: PBMCs or a T cell subset sorted from them (not recorded which). For the CDR3, the DNA is TGCGCCAGCAGCTCCGGGACAGGGGAACCAGATACGCAGTATTTT. Translated: CASSSGTGEPDTQYF.